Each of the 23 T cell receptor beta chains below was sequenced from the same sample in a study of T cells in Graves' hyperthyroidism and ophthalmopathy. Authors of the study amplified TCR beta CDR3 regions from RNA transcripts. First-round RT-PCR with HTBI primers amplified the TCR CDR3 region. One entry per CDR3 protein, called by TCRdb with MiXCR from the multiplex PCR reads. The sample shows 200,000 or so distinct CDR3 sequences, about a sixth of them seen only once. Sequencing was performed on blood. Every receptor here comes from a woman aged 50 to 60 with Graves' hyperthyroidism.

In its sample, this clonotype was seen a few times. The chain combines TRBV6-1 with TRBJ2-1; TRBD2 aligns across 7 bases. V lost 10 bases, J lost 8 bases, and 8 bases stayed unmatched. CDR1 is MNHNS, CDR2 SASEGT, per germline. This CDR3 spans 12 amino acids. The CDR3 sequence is CATHRGRDEQFF. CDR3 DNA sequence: TGTGCCACACACCGGGGGAGGGATGAGCAGTTCTTC.

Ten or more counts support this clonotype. DNA of the CDR3: TGTGCCAGCAGCTTAGCGTTCACCGGGGAGCTGTTTTTT. It translates to CASSLAFTGELFF. The chain combines TRBV7-8 with TRBJ2-2; D gene ambiguous. This CDR3 comprises 13 residues. Trimming removed 0 bases from V and 4 bases from J, with 3 bases in between. Germline CDR1 is SGHVS and CDR2 is FQNEAQ.

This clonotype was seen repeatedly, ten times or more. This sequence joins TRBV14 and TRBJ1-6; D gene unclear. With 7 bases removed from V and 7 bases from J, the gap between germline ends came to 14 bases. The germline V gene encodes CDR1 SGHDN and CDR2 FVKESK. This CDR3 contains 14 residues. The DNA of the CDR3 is TGTGCCAGCACCCGAAGCCTTACGAATTCACCCCTCCACTTT. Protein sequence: CASTRSLTNSPLHF. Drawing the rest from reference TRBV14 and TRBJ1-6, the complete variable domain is EAGVTQFPSHSVIEKGQTVTLRCDPISGHDNLYWYRRVMGKEIKFLLHFVKESKQDESGMPNNRFLAERTGGTYSTLKVQPAELEDSGVYFCASTRSLTNSPLHFGNGTRLTVT.

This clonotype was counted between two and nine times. The CDR3, as DNA: TGCAGTGCTAGGGCCCCGGGACTAGCGGATACGCAGTATTTT. It specifies CSARAPGLADTQYF. The chain couples TRBV20-1 to TRBJ2-3, with 10 bases identical to TRBD2. CDR1 is DFQATT, CDR2 SNEGSKA, per germline (reference sequence). V lost 3 bases, J lost 6 bases, and 6 bases stayed unmatched. The CDR3 loop spans 14 amino acids.

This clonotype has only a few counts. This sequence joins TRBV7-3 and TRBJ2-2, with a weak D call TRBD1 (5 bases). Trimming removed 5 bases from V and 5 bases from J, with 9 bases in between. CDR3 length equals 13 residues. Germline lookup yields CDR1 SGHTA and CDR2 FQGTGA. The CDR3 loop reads CASSQQETGELFF. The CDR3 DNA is TGTGCCAGCAGCCAACAGGAGACCGGGGAGCTGTTTTTT.

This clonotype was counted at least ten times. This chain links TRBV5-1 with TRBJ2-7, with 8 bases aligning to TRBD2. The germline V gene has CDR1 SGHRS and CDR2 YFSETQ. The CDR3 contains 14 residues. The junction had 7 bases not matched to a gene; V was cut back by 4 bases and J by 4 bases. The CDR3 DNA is TGCGCCAGCAGCCCGTCAGCGGGAGCGTACGAGCAGTACTTC. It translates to CASSPSAGAYEQYF.

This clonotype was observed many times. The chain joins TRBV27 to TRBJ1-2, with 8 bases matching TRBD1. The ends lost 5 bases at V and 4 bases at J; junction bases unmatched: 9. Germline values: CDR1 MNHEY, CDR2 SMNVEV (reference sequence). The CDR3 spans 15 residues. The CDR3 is CASSIHRDRTYGYTF. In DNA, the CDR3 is TGTGCCAGCAGTATCCATCGGGACAGGACCTATGGCTACACCTTC.

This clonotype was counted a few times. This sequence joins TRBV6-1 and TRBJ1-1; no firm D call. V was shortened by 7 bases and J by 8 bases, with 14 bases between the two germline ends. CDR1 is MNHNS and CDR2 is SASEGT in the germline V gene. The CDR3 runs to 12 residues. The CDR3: CASTQNLNEAFF. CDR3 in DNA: TGTGCCAGCACCCAGAATCTGAACGAAGCTTTCTTT.

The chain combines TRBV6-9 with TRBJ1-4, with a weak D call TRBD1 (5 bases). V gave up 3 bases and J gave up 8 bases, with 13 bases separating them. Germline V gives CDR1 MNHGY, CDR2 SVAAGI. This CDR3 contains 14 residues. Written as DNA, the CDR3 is TGTGCCAGCAGTTACGGGCAGGGTCAGGAAAAACTGTTTTTT. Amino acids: CASSYGQGQEKLFF.

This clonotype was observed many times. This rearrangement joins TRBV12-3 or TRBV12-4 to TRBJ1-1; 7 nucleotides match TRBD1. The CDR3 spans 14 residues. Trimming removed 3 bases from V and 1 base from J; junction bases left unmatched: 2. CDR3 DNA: TGTGCCAGCAGTTTGGACAGGAGGAACACTGAAGCTTTCTTT. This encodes CASSLDRRNTEAFF.

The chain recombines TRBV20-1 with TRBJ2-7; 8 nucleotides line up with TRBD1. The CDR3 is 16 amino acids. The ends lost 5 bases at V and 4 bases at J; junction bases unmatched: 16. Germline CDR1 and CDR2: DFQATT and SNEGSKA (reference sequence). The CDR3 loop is CSARSVRTGRRYEQYF. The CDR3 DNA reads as TGCAGTGCTCGCTCGGTTCGGACAGGGCGCAGGTACGAGCAGTACTTC.

This chain's CDR3 is CASSRSVDTQYF. DNA for the CDR3: TGTGCCAGCAGTCGCTCGGTGGATACGCAGTATTTT. The V call is TRBV27, the J call TRBJ2-3, with no clear D. CDR1 is MNHEY and CDR2 is SMNVEV in the germline V gene (reference sequence). The CDR3 contains 12 residues. V was cut by 5 bases and J by 6 bases, with 9 bases left in between.

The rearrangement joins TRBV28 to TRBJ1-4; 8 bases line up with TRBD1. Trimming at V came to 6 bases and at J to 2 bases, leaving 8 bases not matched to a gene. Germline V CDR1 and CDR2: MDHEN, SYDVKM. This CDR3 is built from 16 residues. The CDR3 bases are TGTGCCAGCAGCCTAATGGACAGGGCGACTAATGAAAAACTGTTTTTT. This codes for CASSLMDRATNEKLFF.

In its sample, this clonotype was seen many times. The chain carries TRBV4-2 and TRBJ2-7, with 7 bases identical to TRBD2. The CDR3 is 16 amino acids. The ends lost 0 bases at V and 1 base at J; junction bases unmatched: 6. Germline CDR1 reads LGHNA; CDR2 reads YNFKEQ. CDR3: CASSQETGGSSYEQYF. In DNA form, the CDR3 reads TGTGCCAGCAGCCAAGAAACGGGCGGGAGTTCCTACGAGCAGTACTTC.

CDR3 loop: CASSSPTAYYEQYF. The CDR3 DNA reads TGTGCCAGCAGTTCACCGACCGCCTACTACGAGCAGTACTTC. This chain links TRBV6-1 with TRBJ2-7; D is uncertain. The CDR3 has 14 amino acids. V gave up 5 bases and J gave up 3 bases, with 14 bases separating them. Germline assignment: CDR1 MNHNS and CDR2 SASEGT.

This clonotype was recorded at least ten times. The CDR3 loop is CASSLAWGSDNEQFF. DNA of the CDR3: TGTGCCAGCAGCTTAGCGTGGGGTAGCGACAATGAGCAGTTCTTC. The chain combines TRBV7-2 with TRBJ2-1, with D perhaps TRBD2 (5 bases). CDR3 length: 15 residues. Trimming removed 0 bases from V and 5 bases from J, with 11 bases in between. CDR1 and CDR2 from the germline V gene are SGHTA and FQGNSA.

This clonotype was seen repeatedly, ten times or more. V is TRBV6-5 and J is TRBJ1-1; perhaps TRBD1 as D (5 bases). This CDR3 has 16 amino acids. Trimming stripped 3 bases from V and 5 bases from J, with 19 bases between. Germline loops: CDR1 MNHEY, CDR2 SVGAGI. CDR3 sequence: CASSYMVRAGNTEAFF. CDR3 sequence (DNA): TGTGCCAGCAGTTATATGGTCAGGGCCGGGAATACTGAAGCTTTCTTT.

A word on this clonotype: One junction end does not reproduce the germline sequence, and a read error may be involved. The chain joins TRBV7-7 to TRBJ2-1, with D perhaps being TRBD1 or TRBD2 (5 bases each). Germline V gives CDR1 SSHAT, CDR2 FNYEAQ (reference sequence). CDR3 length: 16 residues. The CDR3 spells CASSLDPGPLDNEQFF. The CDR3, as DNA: TGTGCTAGCAGCTTGGATCCGGGACCACTGGACAATGAGCAGTTCTTC.

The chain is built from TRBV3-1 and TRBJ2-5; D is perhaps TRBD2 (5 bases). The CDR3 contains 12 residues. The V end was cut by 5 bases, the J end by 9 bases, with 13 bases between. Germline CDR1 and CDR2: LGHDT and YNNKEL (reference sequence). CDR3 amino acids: CASSEGAEAQYF. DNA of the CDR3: TGTGCCAGCAGCGAGGGCGCGGAGGCCCAGTACTTC.

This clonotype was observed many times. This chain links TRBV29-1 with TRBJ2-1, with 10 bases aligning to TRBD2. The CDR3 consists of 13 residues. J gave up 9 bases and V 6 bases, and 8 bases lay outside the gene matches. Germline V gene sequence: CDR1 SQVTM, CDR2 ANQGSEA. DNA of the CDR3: TGCAGCGTGCGGGCTAGCGGGAGTTTTGAGCAGTTCTTC. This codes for CSVRASGSFEQFF.

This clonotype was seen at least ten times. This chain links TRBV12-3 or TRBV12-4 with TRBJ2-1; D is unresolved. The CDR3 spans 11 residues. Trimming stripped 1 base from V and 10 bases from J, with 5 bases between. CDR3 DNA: TGTGCCAGCAGTTTAGGTCAGGAGCAGTTCTTC. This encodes CASSLGQEQFF.

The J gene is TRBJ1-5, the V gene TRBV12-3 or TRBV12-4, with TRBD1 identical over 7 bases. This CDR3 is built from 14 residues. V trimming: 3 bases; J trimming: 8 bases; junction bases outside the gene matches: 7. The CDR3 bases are TGTGCCAGCAGTTTGGGGCAGGGGGTTGAGCCCCAGCATTTT. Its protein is CASSLGQGVEPQHF.

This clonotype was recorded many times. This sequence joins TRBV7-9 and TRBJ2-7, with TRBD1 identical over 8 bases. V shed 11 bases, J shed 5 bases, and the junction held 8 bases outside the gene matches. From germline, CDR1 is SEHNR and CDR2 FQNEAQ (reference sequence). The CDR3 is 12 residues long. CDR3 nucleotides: TGTGCCGGGAGACAGGGGAACCACGAGCAGTACTTC. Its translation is CAGRQGNHEQYF.